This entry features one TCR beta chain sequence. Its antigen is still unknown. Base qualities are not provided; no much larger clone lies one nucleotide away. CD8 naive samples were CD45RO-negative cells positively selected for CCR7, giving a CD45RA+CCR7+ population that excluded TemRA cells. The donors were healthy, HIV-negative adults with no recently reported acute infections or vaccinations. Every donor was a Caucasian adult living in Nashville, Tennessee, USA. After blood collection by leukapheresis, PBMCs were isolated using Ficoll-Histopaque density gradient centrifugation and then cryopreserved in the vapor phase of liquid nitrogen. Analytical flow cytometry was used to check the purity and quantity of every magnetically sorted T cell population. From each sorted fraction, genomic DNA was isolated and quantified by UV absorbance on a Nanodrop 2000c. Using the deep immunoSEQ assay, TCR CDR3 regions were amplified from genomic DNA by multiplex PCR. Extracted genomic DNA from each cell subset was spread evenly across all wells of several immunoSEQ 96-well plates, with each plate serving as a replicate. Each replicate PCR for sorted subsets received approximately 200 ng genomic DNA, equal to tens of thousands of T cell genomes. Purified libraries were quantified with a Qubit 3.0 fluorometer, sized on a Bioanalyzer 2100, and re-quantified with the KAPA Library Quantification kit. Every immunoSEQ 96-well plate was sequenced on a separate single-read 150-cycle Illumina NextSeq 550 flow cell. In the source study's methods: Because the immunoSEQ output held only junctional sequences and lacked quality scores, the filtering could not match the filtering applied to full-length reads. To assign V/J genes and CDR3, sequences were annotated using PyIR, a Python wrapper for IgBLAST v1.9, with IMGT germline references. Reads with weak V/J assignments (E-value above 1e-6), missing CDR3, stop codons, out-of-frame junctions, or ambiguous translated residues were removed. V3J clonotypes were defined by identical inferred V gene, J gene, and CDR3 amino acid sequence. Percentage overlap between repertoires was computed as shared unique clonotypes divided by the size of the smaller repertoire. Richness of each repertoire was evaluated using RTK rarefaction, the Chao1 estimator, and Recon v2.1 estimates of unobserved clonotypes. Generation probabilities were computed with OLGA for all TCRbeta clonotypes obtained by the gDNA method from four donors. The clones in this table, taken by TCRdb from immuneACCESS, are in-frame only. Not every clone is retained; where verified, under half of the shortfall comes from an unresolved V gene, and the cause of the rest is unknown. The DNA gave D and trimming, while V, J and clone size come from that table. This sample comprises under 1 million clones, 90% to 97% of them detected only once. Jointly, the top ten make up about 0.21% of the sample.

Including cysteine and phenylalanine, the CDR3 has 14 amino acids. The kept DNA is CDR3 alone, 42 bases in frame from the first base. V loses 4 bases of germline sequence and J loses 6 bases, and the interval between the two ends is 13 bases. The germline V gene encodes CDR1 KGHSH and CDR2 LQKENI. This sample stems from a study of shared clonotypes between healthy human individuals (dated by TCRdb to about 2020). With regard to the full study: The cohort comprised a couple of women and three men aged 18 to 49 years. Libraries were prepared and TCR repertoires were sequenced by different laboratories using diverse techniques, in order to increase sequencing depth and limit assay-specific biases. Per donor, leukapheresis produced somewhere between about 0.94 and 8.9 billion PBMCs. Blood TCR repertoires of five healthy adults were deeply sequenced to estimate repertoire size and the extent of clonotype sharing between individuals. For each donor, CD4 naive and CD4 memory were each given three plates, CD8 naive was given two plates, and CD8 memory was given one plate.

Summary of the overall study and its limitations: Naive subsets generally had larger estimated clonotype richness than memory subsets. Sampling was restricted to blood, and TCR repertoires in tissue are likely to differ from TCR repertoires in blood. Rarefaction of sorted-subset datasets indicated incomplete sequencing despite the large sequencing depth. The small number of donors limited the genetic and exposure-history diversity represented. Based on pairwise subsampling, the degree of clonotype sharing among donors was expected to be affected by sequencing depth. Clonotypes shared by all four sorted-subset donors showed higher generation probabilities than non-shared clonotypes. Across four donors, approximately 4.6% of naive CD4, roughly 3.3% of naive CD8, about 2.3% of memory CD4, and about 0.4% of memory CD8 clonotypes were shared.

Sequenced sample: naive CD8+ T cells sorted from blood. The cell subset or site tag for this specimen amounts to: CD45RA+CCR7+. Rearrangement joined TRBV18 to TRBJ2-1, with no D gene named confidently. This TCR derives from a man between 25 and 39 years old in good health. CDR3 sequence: CASSLRRASNEQFF. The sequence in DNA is TGTGCCAGCTCACTTCGAAGAGCGTCCAATGAGCAGTTCTTC.